Each of the 15 T cell receptor beta chains below was sequenced from the same sample in a study of shared clonotypes between healthy human individuals. Generated by immunoSEQ multiplex PCR, the TCRdb table keeps only in-frame clones and is missing some. The table lists over a million clones, 75% to 85% of them singletons, with 0.52% in the top ten. The specimen sequenced was memory CD4+ T cells from PBMCs. This sample's subset: CD45RA-negative fraction. The receptors were gathered from a man younger than 35 in good health. Some clones in this sample may be carry-over from other donors' samples.

V usage is TRBV7-9 and J usage is TRBJ2-7; a possible D gene is TRBD1 (5 bases). This CDR3 comprises 15 residues. V was pared by 3 bases and J by 0 bases, with 12 bases between. The germline V gene encodes CDR1 SEHNR and CDR2 FQNEAQ (reference sequence). The CDR3: CASSFLKGSSYEQYF. The CDR3, as DNA: TGTGCCAGCAGCTTCCTCAAGGGGTCCTCCTACGAGCAGTACTTC. The full variable domain, its missing parts supplied by reference TRBV7-9 and TRBJ2-7, is DTGVSQNPRHKITKRGQNVTFRCDPISEHNRLYWYRQTLGQGPEFLTYFQNEAQLEKSRLLSDRFSAERPKGSFSTLEIQRTEQGDSAMYLCASSFLKGSSYEQYFGPGTRLTVT.

The rearrangement uses TRBV6-1 and TRBJ2-2, with 9 bases lining up with TRBD1. CDR1 MNHNS and CDR2 SASEGT come from the germline V gene. Trimming at V came to 4 bases and at J to 3 bases, leaving 9 bases not matched to a gene. The CDR3 extends over 17 amino acids. The CDR3 is CASSGSVGQGYTGELFF. The CDR3 coding sequence is TGTGCCAGCAGTGGATCTGTAGGACAGGGGTACACCGGGGAGCTGTTTTTT.

The chain carries TRBV6-1 and TRBJ2-3; D not certain. V shed 8 bases and J shed 0 bases, with 9 bases lying between them. CDR3 size: 13 residues. Germline lookup yields CDR1 MNHNS and CDR2 SASEGT. The CDR3 nucleotides are TGTGCCAGCGTAATACCTAGCACAGATACGCAGTATTTT. It yields the protein CASVIPSTDTQYF.

A remark on this clone: This same CDR3 is encoded by further DNA sequences in the sample. The chain recombines TRBV19 with TRBJ2-7; 11 bases align to TRBD2. The J segment lost 2 bases and the V segment lost 8 bases, leaving 5 bases of the junction unmatched. Per the germline V gene, CDR1 is LNHDA and CDR2 is SQIVND (reference sequence). The CDR3 runs to 14 residues. The CDR3 sequence: CASGGTSGTYEQYF. In DNA form, the CDR3 reads TGTGCCAGTGGGGGGACTAGCGGAACCTACGAGCAGTACTTC.

The chain carries TRBV5-1 and TRBJ2-5, with 9 bases that match TRBD1. Germline loops: CDR1 SGHRS, CDR2 YFSETQ. The CDR3 has 14 amino acids. The V gene end was trimmed by 4 bases and the J gene end by 4 bases; junction bases not matched to a gene: 5. This chain's CDR3 is CASSVQGAGETQYF. In DNA, the CDR3 is TGCGCCAGCAGCGTACAGGGGGCCGGAGAGACCCAGTACTTC.

This clone was seen many times. J is TRBJ2-5 and V is TRBV4-2; TRBD2 matches 7 bases. V lost 1 base, J lost 1 base, and 12 bases stayed unmatched. The CDR3 loop spans 18 amino acids. Per germline, CDR1 LGHNA and CDR2 YNFKEQ. The CDR3 reads CASSQAFGGSATQETQYF. The DNA for the CDR3 is TGTGCCAGCAGCCAAGCCTTCGGGGGGAGCGCCACCCAAGAGACCCAGTACTTC.

This sequence joins TRBV5-1 and TRBJ1-2; TRBD1 is a possible D gene (5 bases). V was pared by 0 bases and J by 4 bases, with 13 bases between. The length of the CDR3 is 15 residues. Germline-derived CDR1 and CDR2 are SGHRS and YFSETQ. CDR3 in amino acids: CASSLGSGDGYGYTF. The CDR3 bases are TGCGCCAGCAGCTTGGGCTCTGGGGACGGCTATGGCTACACCTTC.

This clone came up once. The chain has TRBV7-9 and TRBJ2-3; D remains unclear. The V end lost 5 bases, the J end lost 5 bases, and 8 bases lay between the germline ends. This CDR3 is built from 12 residues. Germline V gene data show CDR1 as SEHNR and CDR2 as FQNEAQ (reference sequence). CDR3: CASSPAGDTQYF. For the CDR3, the DNA is TGTGCCAGCAGCCCCGCTGGAGATACGCAGTATTTT.

V and J are TRBV11-3 and TRBJ2-1; D perhaps matches TRBD2 (6 bases). CDR3 length: 13 residues. Germline V gives CDR1 SGHNT, CDR2 YENEEA. Trimming pared 5 bases from V and 7 bases from J, leaving 12 bases between. In DNA form, the CDR3 reads TGTGCCAGCAGCGGACGGACTACGAATGAGCAGTTCTTC. This encodes CASSGRTTNEQFF. The full variable domain, its missing parts supplied by reference TRBV11-3 and TRBJ2-1, is EAGVVQSPRYKIIEKKQPVAFWCNPISGHNTLYWYLQNLGQGPELLIRYENEEAVDDSQLPKDRFSAERLKGVDSTLKIQPAELGDSAVYLCASSGRTTNEQFFGPGTRLTVL.

J is TRBJ1-1 and V is TRBV5-4; the D gene is possibly TRBD1 (5 bases). The V end was cut by 0 bases, the J end by 3 bases, with 12 bases between. Germline V gene sequence: CDR1 SGHNT, CDR2 YYREEE (reference sequence). The CDR3 totals 15 residues. In nucleotides, the CDR3 is TGTGCCAGCAGCTTGGGATTAGGACAATACACTGAAGCTTTCTTT. Amino acids: CASSLGLGQYTEAFF.

This chain joins TRBV7-3 and TRBJ2-5; the match to TRBD2 covers 7 bases. The CDR3 extends over 14 amino acids. Trimming at V came to 2 bases and at J to 5 bases, leaving 5 bases not matched to a gene. The V gene's germline CDR1 is SGHTA and CDR2 FQGTGA. The CDR3 here is CASSLQGGWETQYF. Written as DNA, the CDR3 is TGTGCCAGCAGCTTACAGGGAGGGTGGGAGACCCAGTACTTC.

The rearrangement joins TRBV28 to TRBJ1-3, with D uncertain. The CDR3 loop spans 17 amino acids. Trimming shortened V by 4 bases and J by 4 bases, and 20 bases separated the two germline ends. Germline V gives CDR1 MDHEN, CDR2 SYDVKM. DNA of the CDR3: TGTGCCAGCAGTTATCGCGTAAGGAGGGTGCCGGGAAACACCATATATTTT. Translation: CASSYRVRRVPGNTIYF.

This sequence joins TRBV18 and TRBJ2-7; tentative D call: TRBD1 (6 bases). This CDR3 is built from 15 residues. Germline-derived CDR1 and CDR2 are KGHSH and LQKENI. Trimming cost V 2 bases and J 2 bases, with 13 bases left between them. CDR3 region: CASSPRNTGTYEQYF. In nucleotides, the CDR3 is TGTGCCAGCTCACCAAGAAATACAGGGACCTACGAGCAGTACTTC.

The chain employs TRBV5-1 and TRBJ2-2; 10 nucleotides line up with TRBD2. The V gene's germline CDR1 is SGHRS and CDR2 YFSETQ. This CDR3 has 15 amino acids. The ends lost 0 bases at V and 7 bases at J; junction bases unmatched: 3. This CDR3 reads CASSLGASGSGELFF. The CDR3 region has the DNA TGCGCCAGCAGCTTGGGGGCTAGCGGGAGCGGGGAGCTGTTTTTT.

Only one count was recorded for this clone. V is TRBV6-5 and J is TRBJ2-7; D may be TRBD1 or TRBD2 (5 bases each). Germline CDR1 reads MNHEY; CDR2 reads SVGAGI. With 5 bases removed from V and 1 base from J, the gap between germline ends came to 9 bases. The CDR3 is 13 amino acids. CDR3 bases: TGTGCCAGCAGTCGAGGGGAGTCCTACGAGCAGTACTTC. Its protein is CASSRGESYEQYF.